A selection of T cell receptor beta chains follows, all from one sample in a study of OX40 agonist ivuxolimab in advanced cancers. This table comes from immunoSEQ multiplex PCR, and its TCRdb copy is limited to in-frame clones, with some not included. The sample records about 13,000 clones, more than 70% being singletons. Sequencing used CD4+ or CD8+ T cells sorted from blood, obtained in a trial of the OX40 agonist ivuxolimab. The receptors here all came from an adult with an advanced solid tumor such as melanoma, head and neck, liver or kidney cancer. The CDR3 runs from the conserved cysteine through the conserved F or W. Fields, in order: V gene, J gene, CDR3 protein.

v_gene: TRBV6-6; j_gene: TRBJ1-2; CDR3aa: CASSPPTGYYGYTF
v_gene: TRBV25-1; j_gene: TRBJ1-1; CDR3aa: CASKAGNTEAFF
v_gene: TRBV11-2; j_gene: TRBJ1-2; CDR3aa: CASGPWLDYGYTF
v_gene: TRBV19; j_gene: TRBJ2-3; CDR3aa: CASRPGQTITDTQYF
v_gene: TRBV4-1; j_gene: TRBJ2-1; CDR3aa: CASSQPITGGEQFF
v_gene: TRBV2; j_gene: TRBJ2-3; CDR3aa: CASSEIAGGPTDTQYF
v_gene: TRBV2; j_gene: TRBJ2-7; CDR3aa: CASSDPAGPQSGEQYF
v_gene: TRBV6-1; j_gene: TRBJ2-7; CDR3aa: CASSVEITGTSYEQYF
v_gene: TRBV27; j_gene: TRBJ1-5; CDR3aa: CASSPLSRDPYSNQPQHF
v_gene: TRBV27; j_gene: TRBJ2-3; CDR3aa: CASSSPTSGPDTQYF
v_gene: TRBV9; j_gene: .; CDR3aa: CASSGGQNSYEQYF
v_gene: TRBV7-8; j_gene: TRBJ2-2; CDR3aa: CASSLGGLLGGELFF
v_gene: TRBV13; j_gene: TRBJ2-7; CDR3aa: CASSAASYEQYF
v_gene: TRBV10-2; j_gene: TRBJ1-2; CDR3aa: CASSETGFTNYGYTF
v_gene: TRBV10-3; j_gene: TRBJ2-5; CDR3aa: CAISEGVTQETQYF
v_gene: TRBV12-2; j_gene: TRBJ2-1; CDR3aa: CASRLAPGGRLLDEQFF
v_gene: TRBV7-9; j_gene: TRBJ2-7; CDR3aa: CASSPEGGLLLYEQYF
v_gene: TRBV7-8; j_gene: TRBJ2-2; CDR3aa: CASSLNGQGTGELFF
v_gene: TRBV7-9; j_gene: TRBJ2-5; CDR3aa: CASSLGPGGPEETQYF
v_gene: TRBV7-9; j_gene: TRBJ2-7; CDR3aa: CASSATGSDYEQYF
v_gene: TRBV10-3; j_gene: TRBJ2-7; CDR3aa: CAISDRGLARRDSYEQYF
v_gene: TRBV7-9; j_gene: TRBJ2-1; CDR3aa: CASKGGRGLNEQFF
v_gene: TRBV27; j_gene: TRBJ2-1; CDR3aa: CASSFGYYNEQFF
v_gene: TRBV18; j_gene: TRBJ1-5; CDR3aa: CASSPLSPGEGNQPQHF
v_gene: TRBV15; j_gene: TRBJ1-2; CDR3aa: CATSRPKKTGGYGYTF
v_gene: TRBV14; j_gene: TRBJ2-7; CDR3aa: CASSQSASWFYEQYF
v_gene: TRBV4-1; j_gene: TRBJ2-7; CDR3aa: CASSRGTGPYEQYF
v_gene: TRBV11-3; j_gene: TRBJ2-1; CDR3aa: CASSSLTGKGGVSYNEQFF
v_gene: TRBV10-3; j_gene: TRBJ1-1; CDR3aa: CAVGDTEAFF
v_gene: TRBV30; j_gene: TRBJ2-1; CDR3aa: CAWRGTSGKASNEQFF
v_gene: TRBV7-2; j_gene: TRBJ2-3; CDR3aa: CASSLIGGSPADTQYF
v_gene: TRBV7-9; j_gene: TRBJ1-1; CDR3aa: CASSLVGRGDTEAFF
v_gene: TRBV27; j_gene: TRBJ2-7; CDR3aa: CASSLKAGGFNEQYF
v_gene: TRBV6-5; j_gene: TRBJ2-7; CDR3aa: CASAERTSGYEQYF
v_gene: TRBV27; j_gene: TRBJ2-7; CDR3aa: CASSSTKWDEQYF
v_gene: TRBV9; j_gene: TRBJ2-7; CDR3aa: CASSESTSLYEQYF
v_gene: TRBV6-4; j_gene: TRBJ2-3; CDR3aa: CASSDRGAETDTQYF
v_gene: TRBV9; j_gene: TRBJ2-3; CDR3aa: CASSVAGPTGTRLYTQYF
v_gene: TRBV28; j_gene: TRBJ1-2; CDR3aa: CASRYYGYTF